This TCR beta chain appears in the sequencing data of a study of vaccination and CD4 T cells after COVID-19. Overall study context: Two-dose vaccination with either BNT162b2 or mRNA-1273 was given to participants. Control cultures were supplied with a CEFX pool, an HIV-1 Nef pool, or no peptide at all.

The ends lost 7 bases at V and 7 bases at J; junction bases unmatched: 6. The germline V gene encodes CDR1 SGHTA and CDR2 FQGNSA. CDR3 size: 14 residues. Sequencing of cultured CD4+ T cell DNA used the Oncomine TCR Beta short-read assay. TCRdb redid the calling of the PCR reads with MiXCR, one entry per CDR3 protein. The table has just under 8,500 distinct CDR3 sequences, 55% to 75% seen once; the top ten hold around 40%. A remark on this clonotype: Its target is unknown.

As for treatment: roughly 10-day PBMC culture with coronavirus spike peptide pools or control peptides (ViraFEST assay). More than 1.5 million PBMCs per well were cultured with roughly 10 IU/ml IL-2 and 8.5 to 10 ug/ml peptide pools. The rearrangement joins TRBV7-2 to TRBJ1-6, with 8 bases fitting TRBD1. This receptor was identified in a human donor who had recovered from COVID-19. Source material: CD4+ T cells from blood, cultured in vitro. The CDR3 is CASKPGQVNSPLHF. In DNA form, the CDR3 reads TGTGCCAGCAAGCCGGGACAGGTCAATTCACCCCTCCACTTT.